Below, 7 T cell receptor beta chains from the same sample are listed, as sequenced in a study of blood T cell repertoires in COVID-19. Generated by immunoSEQ multiplex PCR, the TCRdb table keeps only in-frame clones and is missing some. The data hold hundreds of thousands of clones, with about 85% observed a single time. Material: peripheral blood. These receptors originate from a woman between 50 and 59 years old who had recovered from COVID-19.

In its sample, this clone was seen many times. This chain links TRBV28 with TRBJ1-2; D perhaps matches TRBD1 (6 bases). V was cut by 5 bases and J by 4 bases, with 26 bases left in between. The CDR3 has 18 amino acids. Germline lookup yields CDR1 MDHEN and CDR2 SYDVKM. The DNA for the CDR3 is TGTGCCAGCAGTCTCCGATTTGGCAGGGGAAGGGGTTTCTATGGCTACACCTTC. Its protein is CASSLRFGRGRGFYGYTF.

This chain links TRBV29-1 with TRBJ2-7, with D perhaps TRBD2 (6 bases). Between the trimmed V and J ends, which lost 4 bases and 1 base, there was a span of 14 bases. This CDR3 is 14 amino acids long. Germline loops: CDR1 SQVTM, CDR2 ANQGSEA. The CDR3 loop is CSVVAAGSSYEQYF. The CDR3 DNA sequence: TGCAGCGTTGTAGCGGCGGGATCTTCCTACGAGCAGTACTTC.

The chain recombines TRBV5-5 with TRBJ1-1; D is unresolved. The CDR3 has 16 residues. CDR1 SGHKS and CDR2 YYEKEE come from the germline V gene (reference sequence). V was trimmed by 0 bases and J by 6 bases, leaving 18 bases between them. CDR3 in amino acids: CASSLAPRSKHAEAFF. The CDR3 DNA reads as TGTGCCAGCAGCTTGGCCCCCCGAAGTAAACACGCTGAAGCTTTCTTT.

The genes are TRBV10-3 and TRBJ1-2; 8 bases agree with TRBD1. Germline CDR1 reads ENHRY; CDR2 reads SYGVKD. The CDR3 consists of 13 residues. Trimming at V came to 6 bases and at J to 1 base, leaving 1 base not matched to a gene. The CDR3 bases are TGTGCCATCAGAGACAGGGGTAACTATGGCTACACCTTC. This gives the protein CAIRDRGNYGYTF.

The chain joins TRBV6-2 or TRBV6-3 to TRBJ2-2, with D maybe TRBD1 (8 bases). This CDR3 has 14 residues. Germline V gene lookup returns CDR1 MNHEY and CDR2 SVGEGT. Trimming pared 5 bases from V and 6 bases from J, leaving 13 bases between. The CDR3 protein is CASSKQGGSGELFF. The CDR3 DNA is TGTGCCAGCAGTAAACAGGGGGGGTCCGGGGAGCTGTTTTTT.

V and J are TRBV27 and TRBJ2-3; 7 bases match TRBD2. With 3 bases clipped from V and 6 bases from J, the junction kept 6 bases outside the gene matches. From germline, CDR1 is MNHEY and CDR2 SMNVEV (reference sequence). The CDR3 is 14 amino acids. CDR3: CASSFQRGLDTQYF. CDR3 coding DNA: TGTGCCAGCAGTTTCCAGCGGGGTCTTGATACGCAGTATTTT.

The rearrangement links TRBV18 to TRBJ1-2, with D possibly TRBD1 on 5 matching bases. V was trimmed by 2 bases and J by 0 bases, leaving 19 bases between them. CDR1 KGHSH and CDR2 LQKENI come from the germline V gene. The CDR3 has 18 amino acids. The CDR3 loop reads CASSPISSTETANYGYTF. Here the CDR3 DNA reads TGTGCCAGCTCACCAATATCTAGTACGGAGACAGCTAACTATGGCTACACCTTC.